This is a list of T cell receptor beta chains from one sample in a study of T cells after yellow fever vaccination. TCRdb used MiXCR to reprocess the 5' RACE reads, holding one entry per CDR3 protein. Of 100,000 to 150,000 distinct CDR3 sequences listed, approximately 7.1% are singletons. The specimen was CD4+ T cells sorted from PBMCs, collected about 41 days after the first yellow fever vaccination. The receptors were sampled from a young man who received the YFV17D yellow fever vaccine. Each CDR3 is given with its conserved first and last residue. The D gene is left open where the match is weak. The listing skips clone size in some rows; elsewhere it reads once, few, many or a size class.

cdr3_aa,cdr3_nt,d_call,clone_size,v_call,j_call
CASKDRPTDTQYF,TGTGCCAGTAAGGATCGTCCCACAGATACGCAGTATTTT,.,many,TRBV19,TRBJ2-3
CASSGPGGSVDTGELFF,TGCGCCAGCAGCGGGCCAGGGGGCTCGGTGGACACCGGGGAGCTGTTTTTT,TRBD1,many,TRBV5-1,TRBJ2-2
CASSPGRYYGYTF,TGTGCCAGCAGCCCGGGACGTTACTATGGCTACACCTTC,.,few,TRBV5-5,TRBJ1-2
CASSQGAGNNEQFF,TGTGCCAGCAGCCAAGGGGCAGGGAACAATGAGCAGTTCTTC,.,many,TRBV4-2,TRBJ2-1
CSARPGLYQETQYF,TGCAGTGCTAGACCCGGACTGTACCAAGAGACCCAGTACTTC,.,many,TRBV20-1,TRBJ2-5
CASSQGGTSSYNEQFF,TGTGCCAGCAGCCAAGGGGGCACTAGCTCCTACAATGAGCAGTTCTTC,.,many,TRBV4-2,TRBJ2-1
CSVEAGGYEQYF,TGCAGCGTTGAAGCCGGGGGCTACGAGCAGTACTTC,.,many,TRBV29-1,TRBJ2-7
CASSFIQGYTGELFF,TGTGCCAGCAGCTTTATTCAGGGGTACACCGGGGAGCTGTTTTTT,.,many,TRBV7-6,TRBJ2-2
CATQRSGANVLTF,TGTGCCACCCAGCGCTCTGGGGCCAACGTCCTGACTTTC,.,many,TRBV12-3/TRBV12-4,TRBJ2-6
CASSLRARDSPLHF,TGTGCCAGCAGCTTGCGGGCAAGGGATTCACCCCTCCACTTT,.,many,TRBV5-5,TRBJ1-6
CATSRELNGNTIYF,TGTGCCACCAGCAGAGAATTGAACGGAAACACCATATATTTT,.,few,TRBV15,TRBJ1-3
CSVAFGETEPQHF,TGCAGCGTTGCTTTCGGGGAAACAGAGCCCCAGCATTTT,.,many,TRBV29-1,TRBJ1-5
CASSLGTLGSNVLTF,TGTGCCAGCAGCCTCGGGACGCTCGGGTCCAACGTCCTGACTTTC,.,.,TRBV5-6,TRBJ2-6
CASSLVVDYNEQFF,TGCGCCAGCAGCTTGGTGGTGGACTACAATGAGCAGTTCTTC,.,few,TRBV5-1,TRBJ2-1
CASSSSYLSTDTQYF,TGTGCCAGCAGCTCCTCCTATTTATCCACAGATACGCAGTATTTT,.,few,TRBV7-2,TRBJ2-3
CASSLLNQPQHF,TGTGCCAGCAGTTTACTCAATCAGCCCCAGCATTTT,.,many,TRBV28,TRBJ1-5
CAGRAAGRPTDTQYF,TGTGCCGGCCGTGCAGCAGGGCGGCCCACAGATACGCAGTATTTT,.,many,TRBV10-3,TRBJ2-3
CSAIGQGRYSNYGYTF,TGCAGTGCTATCGGACAGGGGCGTTACAGCAACTATGGCTACACCTTC,TRBD1,few,TRBV20-1,TRBJ1-2
CASSPWRAETQYF,TGTGCCAGCAGCCCTTGGCGGGCGGAGACCCAGTACTTC,.,.,TRBV7-2,TRBJ2-5
CASRRTGDQPQHF,TGTGCCAGCAGAAGGACAGGGGATCAGCCCCAGCATTTT,TRBD1,many,TRBV12-3/TRBV12-4,TRBJ1-5
CSVSDRGRHNEQFF,TGCAGCGTATCGGACAGGGGGAGACACAATGAGCAGTTCTTC,TRBD1,.,TRBV29-1,TRBJ2-1
CASSYEWNSGANVLTF,TGTGCCAGCAGTTACGAATGGAACTCTGGGGCCAACGTCCTGACTTTC,.,many,TRBV6-5,TRBJ2-6
CASSLALAGVDNEQFF,TGCGCCAGCAGCTTGGCTCTAGCGGGGGTAGACAATGAGCAGTTCTTC,TRBD2,many,TRBV5-1,TRBJ2-1
CSASARGTFYGYTF,TGCAGTGCCAGCGCTAGGGGAACTTTCTATGGCTACACCTTC,.,once,TRBV20-1,TRBJ1-2
CASSPGQETQYF,TGTGCCAGTTCCCCGGGGCAAGAGACCCAGTACTTC,.,many,TRBV6-2/TRBV6-3,TRBJ2-5
CARPGQGSGTLHF,TGCGCCCGCCCGGGACAGGGGTCGGGAACCCTCCACTTT,TRBD1,many,TRBV20-1,TRBJ1-6